This T cell receptor beta chain originates from a study of cytomegalovirus exposure and HLA in healthy donors. Notes on the study in general: Within the data, a cluster of highly shared sequence variants was likely a sequencing artifact.

The CDR3 is 14 residues long. Trimming removed 4 bases from V and 3 bases from J; junction bases left unmatched: 5. Germline V lookup: CDR1 SGHRS, CDR2 YFSETQ. On this clone itself: The target antigen is unknown.

The PCR ran on 60 Vbeta and 13 Jbeta primers. Some clones are missing from TCRdb's copy, which holds only in-frame ones; the method was immunoSEQ multiplex PCR. The sample gives tens of thousands of clones, more than 60% of which show up once; under 8% is in the top ten. Material for sequencing was PBMCs. The clonotype was recovered from a young man in good health and CMV-seronegative. The chain has TRBV5-1 and TRBJ2-7, with 9 bases identical to TRBD2. CDR3 coding DNA: TGCGCCAGCAGCAGGGATAGCGGGAGCTACGAGCAGTACTTC. Protein: CASSRDSGSYEQYF.